This entry describes one T cell receptor (beta chain). The data were taken from a study of OX40 agonist ivuxolimab in advanced cancers. In the study overall: Treatment of patients was with ivuxolimab, an agonistic anti-OX40 (CD134) antibody.

Using immunoSEQ multiplex PCR, the repertoire was profiled, and TCRdb retains in-frame clones only, with some absent. The sample consists of about 43,000 clones, approximately 80% of them appearing once. The timepoints at which blood was sampled were baseline, cycle 4 day 1, and cycle 7 day 1. The CDR3 extends over 15 amino acids. Germline trimming cut 8 bases from V and 6 bases from J; bases unmatched to any gene: 9. CDR1 MNHEY and CDR2 SVGAGI come from the germline V gene. Sequenced here: CD4+ or CD8+ T cells sorted from blood, sampled in a trial of the OX40 agonist ivuxolimab. The receptor comes from an adult with an advanced solid tumor such as melanoma, head and neck, liver or kidney cancer. V gene TRBV6-5 combines with J gene TRBJ1-5; 11 bases align to TRBD1. CDR3 DNA sequence: TGTGCCAGCGGAAAGGACAGGGGGCGTAGTCAGCCCCAGCATTTT. It translates to CASGKDRGRSQPQHF.